Following are 14 T cell receptor beta chains from one sample sequenced in a study of T cell responses to AZD1222 COVID-19 vaccine. The data were produced by immunoSEQ multiplex PCR, yet TCRdb's version contains in-frame clones alone and is incomplete. The profile shows tens of thousands of clones, 80% to 90% of them singletons. The specimen comprised peripheral blood, sampled on day 0 of AZD1222 vaccination. These receptors all stem from an adult in good health.

This chain joins TRBV5-6 and TRBJ1-1; TRBD1 aligns across 7 bases. Unmatched junction bases numbered 10, after V lost 6 bases and J lost 5 bases. This CDR3 is built from 14 residues. Germline assignment: CDR1 SGHDT and CDR2 YYEEEE. CDR3 bases: TGTGCCAGCACACCCCAGGGGGGATGGACTGAAGCTTTCTTT. This encodes CASTPQGGWTEAFF.

As DNA, the CDR3 is TGTGCCAGCTCACCAGGAACGGTAGCTGACTACACCTTC. Encoded protein: CASSPGTVADYTF. V is TRBV18 and J is TRBJ1-2; D gene uncertain. V was cut by 2 bases and J by 10 bases, with 14 bases left in between. Germline V lookup: CDR1 KGHSH, CDR2 LQKENI. The CDR3 sequence is 13 residues long.

CDR3 DNA sequence: TGTGCCAGCAGCCAAGATGGCCGGGGGGAGAGGGGCTATGGCTACACCTTC. Amino acids: CASSQDGRGERGYGYTF. This chain links TRBV3-1 (or the pseudogene TRBV3-2) with TRBJ1-2, with D possibly TRBD1 on 5 matching bases. V lost 0 bases and J lost 4, with 18 bases in between. Germline lookup yields CDR1 LGHDT and CDR2 YNNKEL (reference sequence). The CDR3 is made up of 17 amino acids.

In its sample, this clone was seen a few times. V gene TRBV10-2 combines with J gene TRBJ2-7; D gene unclear. The CDR3 extends over 12 amino acids. CDR1 and CDR2 (germline): WSHSY, SAAADI. V lost 6 bases and J 0 bases, leaving 6 bases between the germline ends. The CDR3 region has the DNA TGCGCCAGCAGAGGGTTCTCCTACGAGCAGTACTTC. Encoded protein: CASRGFSYEQYF.

The chain links TRBV28 to TRBJ1-5, with D tentatively TRBD1 (5 bases). This CDR3 is built from 15 residues. CDR1 and CDR2 (germline): MDHEN, SYDVKM. CDR3 coding DNA: TGTGCAAGTACGGGGCCTTACACCCCCCCTCAGCCCCAGCATTTT. Its protein product is CASTGPYTPPQPQHF.

V and J are TRBV9 and TRBJ1-3, with 7 bases lining up with TRBD1. Germline V gene data show CDR1 as SGDLS and CDR2 as YYNGEE. The junction had 10 bases not matched to a gene; V was cut back by 3 bases and J by 4 bases. The CDR3 contains 16 residues. The CDR3 sequence is CASSARGGIAGNTIYF. The CDR3 nucleotides are TGTGCCAGCAGCGCCAGGGGGGGGATCGCCGGAAACACCATATATTTT.

This chain links TRBV4-3 with TRBJ1-1; D is uncertain. V shed 0 bases and J shed 4 bases, with 12 bases lying between them. The germline V gene has CDR1 LGHNA and CDR2 YSLEER. The CDR3 runs 15 residues. CDR3 amino acids: CASSQDARRSTEAFF. CDR3 coding DNA: TGCGCCAGCAGCCAAGATGCCCGGAGGTCCACTGAAGCTTTCTTT.

This chain connects TRBV9 to TRBJ2-5; maybe TRBD2 (5 bases). The CDR3 consists of 15 residues. V lost 0 bases, J lost 1 base, and 10 bases lay in between. Germline V gives CDR1 SGDLS, CDR2 YYNGEE. CDR3 sequence: CASSVGPSSQETQYF. CDR3 DNA sequence: TGTGCCAGCAGCGTAGGTCCTAGCTCCCAAGAGACCCAGTACTTC.

CDR3 loop: CASTSQGETQYF. In DNA, the CDR3 is TGTGCCAGCACCTCACAGGGAGAGACCCAGTACTTC. The gene calls are TRBV2 and TRBJ2-5; D might be TRBD1 (6 bases). The V and J ends lost 7 bases and 4 bases respectively, with 10 bases between them. There are 12 residues in the CDR3. The germline V gene encodes CDR1 SNHLY and CDR2 FYNNEI.

The V gene is TRBV6-5, the J gene TRBJ2-2; tentatively, D is TRBD1 or TRBD2 (5 bases each). CDR1 is MNHEY and CDR2 is SVGAGI in the germline V gene. The CDR3 covers 15 residues. The V end lost 7 bases, the J end lost 0 bases, and 12 bases lay between the germline ends. The CDR3, as DNA: TGTGCCAGCACTTCCGGGACGGCGAACACCGGGGAGCTGTTTTTT. This codes for CASTSGTANTGELFF.

The chain is built from TRBV3-1 (or the pseudogene TRBV3-2) and TRBJ1-6; a weak D match, TRBD1 (5 bases). The CDR3 sequence is 15 residues long. Germline loops: CDR1 LGHDT, CDR2 YNNKEL (reference sequence). Trimming cost V 4 bases and J 9 bases, with 16 bases left between them. In DNA, the CDR3 is TGTGCCAGCAGCCTAGGGGTTGGGGTTTCTTCACCCCTCCACTTT. Translating it yields CASSLGVGVSSPLHF.

V is TRBV2 and J is TRBJ1-4, with no clear D. Trimming shortened V by 4 bases and J by 4 bases, and 10 bases separated the two germline ends. CDR3 length: 14 amino acids. CDR1 is SNHLY and CDR2 is FYNNEI in the germline V gene. The CDR3 region is CASSGGRGNEKLFF. The CDR3 nucleotides read TGTGCCAGCAGTGGAGGCCGAGGTAATGAAAAACTGTTTTTT.

CDR3 sequence reads: CASSPGLPPNTQYF. CDR3 in DNA: TGTGCCAGCTCACCTGGACTTCCTCCGAATACGCAGTATTTT. The chain recombines TRBV18 with TRBJ2-3; possibly TRBD2 for D (5 bases). The CDR3 runs 14 residues. V lost 3 bases and J lost 7, with 14 bases in between. The germline V gene encodes CDR1 KGHSH and CDR2 LQKENI.

In DNA, the CDR3 is TGTGCCAGCAGCCGGGGACAGGAGGGCAATCAGCCCCAGCATTTT. It is translated as CASSRGQEGNQPQHF. This chain connects TRBV28 to TRBJ1-5; 8 bases fit TRBD1. CDR3 length: 15 amino acids. CDR1 and CDR2 from the germline V gene are MDHEN and SYDVKM. V dropped 6 bases and J dropped 2; count of bases not matched to a gene: 6.